This T cell receptor beta chain was sequenced in a study of cytomegalovirus exposure and HLA in healthy donors. Germline CDR1 and CDR2: SGHVS and FNYEAQ. The junction had 7 bases not matched to a gene; V was cut back by 4 bases and J by 0 bases. This CDR3 is 17 amino acids long. Vbeta (60) and Jbeta (13) primers were used in the PCR. Clones were read by immunoSEQ multiplex PCR, and TCRdb kept only the in-frame ones, dropping some. Here the sample spans 180,000 or so clones, 75% to 80% being singletons. The receptor was derived from a man between 50 and 59 years old in good health and CMV-seropositive. The chain employs TRBV7-6 and TRBJ2-3, with 10 bases matching TRBD1. The source material was PBMCs. The CDR3 region is CASSSRGQGESTDTQYF. The CDR3 coding sequence is TGTGCCAGCAGCTCCCGCGGACAGGGGGAAAGCACAGATACGCAGTATTTT.